This TCR beta chain was obtained from a study of identical twins. General study points: Out-of-frame beta chain sequences displayed weaker excess sharing between twins. Abundant beta clonotypes from cord blood had fewer insertions, unlike memory repertoires, which showed none.

V was pared by 6 bases and J by 5 bases, with 20 bases between. The CDR3 totals 17 residues. With template switching, a universal primer site was added, and the cDNA carried unique molecular identifiers. TCRdb independently ran MiXCR on the 5' RACE reads; one entry per CDR3 protein. Of around 680,000 distinct CDR3 sequences in the sample, about 9.4% were seen once. This clonotype was detected ten times or more. Its antigen is currently unknown. The sample was also linked to a second study, of yellow fever vaccine responses in identical twins.

The rearrangement uses TRBV12-3 or TRBV12-4 and TRBJ2-6, with D possibly matching TRBD1 (6 bases). The specimen sequenced was PBMCs. The TCR comes from a woman between 18 and 29 years old in good health. CDR3 residues: CASRPPPRGNWANVLTF. CDR3 DNA: TGTGCCAGCAGACCCCCACCCAGGGGAAACTGGGCCAACGTCCTGACTTTC.